This T cell receptor beta chain was observed in a study of cytomegalovirus exposure and HLA in healthy donors. Study-wide results and caveats: In a later analysis, HLA-associated beta chains showed higher expansion and lower generation probabilities than comparable chains.

The PCR was carried out with 60 Vbeta primers and 13 Jbeta primers. Sequencing was performed with immunoSEQ multiplex PCR; in TCRdb, only in-frame clones are kept and a portion is missing. The sample's table shows about 130,000 clones. With V trimmed by 3 bases and J by 1 base, 7 bases remained unmatched. The CDR3 spans 17 residues. CDR1 and CDR2 (germline): SNHLY, FYNNEI. As regards this clone: Antigen specificity is unknown.

The chain couples TRBV2 to TRBJ2-1, with 9 bases lining up with TRBD1. The sequence was collected from a man aged 35 to 55 in good health and CMV-seronegative. Sequenced material: PBMCs. In DNA form, the CDR3 reads TGTGCCAGCAGTGATGGTCCGGGACAGGGTTCCTACAATGAGCAGTTCTTC. Amino acids: CASSDGPGQGSYNEQFF. The full variable domain, rest sourced from reference TRBV2 and TRBJ2-1, is EPEVTQTPSHQVTQMGQEVILRCVPISNHLYFYWYRQILGQKVEFLVSFYNNEISEKSEIFDDQFSVERPDGSNFTLKIRSTKLEDSAMYFCASSDGPGQGSYNEQFFGPGTRLTVL.